The rows below give T cell receptor beta chains drawn from one sample of a study of cytomegalovirus exposure and HLA in healthy donors. Produced via immunoSEQ multiplex PCR; TCRdb's table is partial and in-frame only. The repertoire holds over 200,000 clones, with roughly 84% as singletons. Sequencing was done on a sample of PBMCs. The receptors were gathered from a woman between 18 and 29 years old in good health and CMV-seropositive. CDR3s leave out the opening cysteine and the closing phenylalanine or tryptophan.

ASSVAGEGRQGYT	TRBV9	TRBJ1-2
SVAVGGETQY	TRBV29-1	TRBJ2-5
ASSFDNANTEAF	TRBV5-1	TRBJ1-1
ASSLDQGTEAF	TRBV4-2	TRBJ1-1
ASSFTRGTEAF	TRBV11-2	TRBJ1-1
ASTEGDRGPQY	TRBV19	TRBJ2-5
ASSLGSEAEQY	TRBV28	TRBJ2-7
ASSEPTRSQDTQY	TRBV25-1	TRBJ2-3
ASSEGARITDTQY	TRBV6-1	TRBJ2-3
AIRGSQGNTEAF	TRBV10-3	TRBJ1-1
ASSLGASYEQY	TRBV28	TRBJ2-7
ASSLATSSGTGELF	TRBV7-6	TRBJ2-2
ASSLASNNEQF	TRBV7-9	TRBJ2-1